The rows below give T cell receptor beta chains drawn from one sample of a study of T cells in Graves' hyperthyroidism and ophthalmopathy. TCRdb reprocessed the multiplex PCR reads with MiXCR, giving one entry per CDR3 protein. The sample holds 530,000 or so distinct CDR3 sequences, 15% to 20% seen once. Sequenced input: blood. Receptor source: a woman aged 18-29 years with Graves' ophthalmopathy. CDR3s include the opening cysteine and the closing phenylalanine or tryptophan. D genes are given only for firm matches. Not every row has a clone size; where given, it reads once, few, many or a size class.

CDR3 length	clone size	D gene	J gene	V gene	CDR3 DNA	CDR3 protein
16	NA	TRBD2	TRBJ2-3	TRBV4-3	TGCGCCAGCAGCCAAGAGGAGGGACTAGCGGGAGTTACGCAGTATTTT	CASSQEEGLAGVTQYF
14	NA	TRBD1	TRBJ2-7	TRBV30	TGTGCCTGGAATCGACCGGACAGGGGTTACGAGCAGTACTTC	CAWNRPDRGYEQYF
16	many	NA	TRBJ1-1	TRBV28	TGTGCCAGCAGTTTAAGGGGGGCAGGGTGGAACACTGAAGCTTTCTTT	CASSLRGAGWNTEAFF
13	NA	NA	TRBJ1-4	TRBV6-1	TGTGCCAGCAGACGGGACAACGAGGAAAAACTGTTTTTT	CASRRDNEEKLFF
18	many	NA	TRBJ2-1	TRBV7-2	TGTGCCAGCAGCTTAGAAGGTGCGGTATCGCCCTCCTACAATGAGCAGTTCTTC	CASSLEGAVSPSYNEQFF
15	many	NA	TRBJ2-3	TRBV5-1	TGCGCCAGCAGCTTTTACAGGCCTCCCACAGATACGCAGTATTTT	CASSFYRPPTDTQYF
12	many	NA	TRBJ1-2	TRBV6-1	TGTGCCAGCAGCGGGACCGCCTATGGCTACACCTTC	CASSGTAYGYTF
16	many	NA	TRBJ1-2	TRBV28	TGTGCCAGCAGTCCGCCCGGGACCCCGCACAAGGGTGGCTACACCTTC	CASSPPGTPHKGGYTF
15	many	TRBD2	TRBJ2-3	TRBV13	TGTGCCAGCAGCTCTCGACTAGCGGGAATAGATACGCAGTATTTT	CASSSRLAGIDTQYF
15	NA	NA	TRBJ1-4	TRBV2	TGTGCCAGCAGTACCGGGACACTCAAGTGGGAAAAACTGTCTTTT	CASSTGTLKWEKLSF
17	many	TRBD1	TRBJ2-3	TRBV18	TGTGCCAGCTCACCACCGAAGGACAGGATTAACACAGATACGCAGTATTTT	CASSPPKDRINTDTQYF
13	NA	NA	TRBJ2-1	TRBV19	TGTGCCAGTAGTCCCCTCGGCCTTTACGAGCAGTTCTTC	CASSPLGLYEQFF
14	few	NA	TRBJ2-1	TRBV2	TGTGCCAGTTTATACCGGACTACCAACAATGAGCAGTTCTTC	CASLYRTTNNEQFF
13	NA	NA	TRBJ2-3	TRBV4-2	TGTGCCAGCAGCCAGCGTGACACAGATACGCAGTATTTT	CASSQRDTDTQYF
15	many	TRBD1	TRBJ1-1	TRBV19	TGTGCCAGTAGTGGGAGGGACAGGGGCGGCACTGAAGCTTTCTTT	CASSGRDRGGTEAFF
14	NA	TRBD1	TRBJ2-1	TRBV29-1	TGCAGCGCCGCCCGGGACAGATCCTACAATGAGCAGTTCTTC	CSAARDRSYNEQFF
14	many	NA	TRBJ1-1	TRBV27	TGTGCCAGCAGACCCGGGACACCAAACACTGAAGCTTTCTTT	CASRPGTPNTEAFF
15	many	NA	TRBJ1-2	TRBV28	TGTGCCAGCAGTTTACCCTACACGGAGAACTATGGCTACACCTTC	CASSLPYTENYGYTF
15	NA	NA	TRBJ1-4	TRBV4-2	TGTGCCAGCACAACTTCGGGGGGACGGGCGCGAAAACTGTTTTTT	CASTTSGGRARKLFF
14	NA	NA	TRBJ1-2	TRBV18	TGTGCCAGCTCACCGGACAGTGGAAAAGATGGCTACACCTTC	CASSPDSGKDGYTF
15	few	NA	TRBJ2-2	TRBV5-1	TGCGCCAGCAGCTTGTCACACCGGGGCACCGGGGAGCTGTTTTTT	CASSLSHRGTGELFF
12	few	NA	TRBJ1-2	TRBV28	TGTGCCAGCCAGAGGAGCCTGGGAGGCTACACCTTC	CASQRSLGGYTF
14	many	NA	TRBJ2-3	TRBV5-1	TGCGCCAGCAGCTCTTACGGTCCGACAGATACGCAGTATTTT	CASSSYGPTDTQYF
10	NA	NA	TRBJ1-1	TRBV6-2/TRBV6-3	TGTGCCAGCACAGGAACTGAAGCTTTCTTT	CASTGTEAFF
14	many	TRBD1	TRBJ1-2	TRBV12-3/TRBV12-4	TGTGCCAGCAGTTTCGGGCAGGGGGCGCATGGCTACACCTTC	CASSFGQGAHGYTF
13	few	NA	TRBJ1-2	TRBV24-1	TGTGCCACCAGTCAAACGGGATACTATGGCTACACCTTC	CATSQTGYYGYTF
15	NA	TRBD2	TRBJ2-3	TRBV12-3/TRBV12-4	TGTGCCAGCAGTTCCACTAGCGGACCCACAGATACGCAGTATTTT	CASSSTSGPTDTQYF
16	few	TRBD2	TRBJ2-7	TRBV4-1	TGCGCCAGCAGCCAAGTATTAGCGGGGGGGTACTACGAGCAGTACTTC	CASSQVLAGGYYEQYF
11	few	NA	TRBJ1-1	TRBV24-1	TGTGCCACCAGTGATACCGATGAAGCTTTCTTT	CATSDTDEAFF
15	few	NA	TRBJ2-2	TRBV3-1	TGTGCCAGCAGCCAAGTTTCGGGGGCCGGCGGGGAGCTGTTTTTT	CASSQVSGAGGELFF
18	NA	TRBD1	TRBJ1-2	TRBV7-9	TGTGCCAGCAGCTTGGCTGGGACAGGAGGTGGAAGGAATGATGGCTACACCTTC	CASSLAGTGGGRNDGYTF
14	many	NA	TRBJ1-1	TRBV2	TGTGCCAGCAGTGAAGGAAGTGAGAACACTGAAGCTTTCTTT	CASSEGSENTEAFF
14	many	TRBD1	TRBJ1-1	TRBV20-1	TGCAGTGCCTACAGGGGAATGGAGAACACTGAAGCTTTCTTT	CSAYRGMENTEAFF
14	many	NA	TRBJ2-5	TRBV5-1	TGCGCCAGCAGCTTGGCCCAGGGGAAAGAGACCCAGTACTTC	CASSLAQGKETQYF
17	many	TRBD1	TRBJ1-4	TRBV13	TGTGCCAGCAGCTTAGGCCTGGGACAGGGGGCAGGTGAAAAACTGTTTTTT	CASSLGLGQGAGEKLFF
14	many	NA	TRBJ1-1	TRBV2	TGTGCCAGCAGATTGACAGTCATGAACACTGAAGCTTTCTTT	CASRLTVMNTEAFF
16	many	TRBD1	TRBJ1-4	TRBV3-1	TGTGCCAGCAGCCAAGCGAGCACAGGGGGCAGGGAAAAACTGTTTTTT	CASSQASTGGREKLFF
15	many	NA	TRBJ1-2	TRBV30	TGTGCCTGGAGTGTCGGGGACCATCTTGACTATGGCTACACCTTC	CAWSVGDHLDYGYTF
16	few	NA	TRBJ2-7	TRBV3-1	TGTGCCAGCAGCCAATTCCCGCGGGACCACTCCTACGAGCAGTACTTC	CASSQFPRDHSYEQYF
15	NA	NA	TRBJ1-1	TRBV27	TGTGCCAGCAGTATGGGACGGCTTATGAACACTGAAGCTTTCTTT	CASSMGRLMNTEAFF
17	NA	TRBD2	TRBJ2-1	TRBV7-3	TGTGCCAGCAGCTTAGCAGTGACTAGCGGGGGGTACAATGAGCAGTTCTTC	CASSLAVTSGGYNEQFF
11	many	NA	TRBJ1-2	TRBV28	TGTGCCAGCGCAGGATTCTATGGCTACACCTTC	CASAGFYGYTF
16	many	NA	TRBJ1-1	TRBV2	TGTGCCAGCAGGACACGACAGTGGGGTAGTGGCACTGAAGCTTTCTTT	CASRTRQWGSGTEAFF
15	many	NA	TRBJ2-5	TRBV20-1	TGCAGTGCTAGAGTTTTCAGACCTGTCCAAGAGACCCAGTACTTC	CSARVFRPVQETQYF